This T cell receptor beta chain was recovered during a study of shared clonotypes between healthy human individuals. Study-level points and caveats: What limited the represented genetic and exposure-history diversity was the small number of donors.

In regard to this clone: Its antigen remains unidentified.

Study donors comprised healthy, HIV-negative adults devoid of recent acute infection or vaccination. The assay was immunoSEQ multiplex PCR, and TCRdb's table has in-frame clones only and misses some. The sample holds some 2,400,000 clones, under 97% seen once. With 10 bases removed from V and 8 bases from J, the gap between germline ends came to 20 bases. The CDR3 loop spans 14 amino acids. Looked up from germline, CDR1 is KGHSH and CDR2 is LQKENI. The clonotype was recovered from a young man in good health. This chain joins TRBV18 and TRBJ1-4; possibly TRBD1 for D (6 bases). Sequencing was carried out using naive CD4+ T cells sorted from blood. This sample's subset: CD45RA+ positively selected. The CDR3 spells CATNSGAEREKLFF. CDR3 DNA: TGTGCCACCAATTCGGGGGCCGAACGCGAAAAACTGTTTTTT. Combining the CDR3 with reference TRBV18 and TRBJ1-4 gives the whole variable domain NAGVMQNPRHLVRRRGQEARLRCSPMKGHSHVYWYRQLPEEGLKFMVYLQKENIIDESGMPKERFSAEFPKEGPSILRIQQVVRGDSAAYFCATNSGAEREKLFFGSGTQLSVL.